This TCR beta chain came from a study of blood T cell repertoires in COVID-19. Study-level background: COVID-19 samples collected from the United States, Italy and Spain covered acute and convalescent phases.

This table comes from immunoSEQ multiplex PCR, and its TCRdb copy is limited to in-frame clones, with some not included. The table includes more than 300,000 clones, about 90% detected once. J gave up 9 bases and V 5 bases, and 6 bases lay outside the gene matches. The germline V gene has CDR1 SGHRS and CDR2 YFSETQ. The CDR3 is made up of 15 amino acids. Clinical history as reported by participants underpinned cohort assignment. Symptom resolution, clearance, or two negative PCRs marked donors in Cohort 3 as recovered. The rearrangement joins TRBV5-1 to TRBJ1-6; 12 nucleotides match TRBD1. Sample: PBMCs or T cells enriched from blood (not recorded which). The receptor's source is a woman between 25 and 40 years old who had recovered from COVID-19. CDR3 sequence reads: CASSSGTGGGSPLHF. In DNA, the CDR3 is TGCGCCAGCAGTTCCGGGACAGGGGGCGGTTCACCCCTCCACTTT.